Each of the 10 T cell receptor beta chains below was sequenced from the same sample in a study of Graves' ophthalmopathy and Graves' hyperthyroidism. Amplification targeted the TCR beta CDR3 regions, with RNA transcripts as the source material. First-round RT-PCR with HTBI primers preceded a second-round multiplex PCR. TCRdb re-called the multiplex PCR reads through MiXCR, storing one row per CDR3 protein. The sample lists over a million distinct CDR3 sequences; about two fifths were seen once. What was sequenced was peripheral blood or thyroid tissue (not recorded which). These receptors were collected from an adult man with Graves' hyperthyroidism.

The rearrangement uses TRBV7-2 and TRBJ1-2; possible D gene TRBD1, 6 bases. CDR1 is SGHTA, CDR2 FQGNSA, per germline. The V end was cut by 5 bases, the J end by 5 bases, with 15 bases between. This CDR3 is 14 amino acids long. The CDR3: CASSARAGTYGYTF. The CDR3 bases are TGTGCCAGCAGCGCACGGGCCGGGACATATGGCTACACCTTC.

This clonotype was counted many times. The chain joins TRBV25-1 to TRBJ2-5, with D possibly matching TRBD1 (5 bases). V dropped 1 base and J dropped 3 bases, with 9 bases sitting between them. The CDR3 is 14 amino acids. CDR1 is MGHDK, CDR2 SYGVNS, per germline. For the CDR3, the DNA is TGTGCCAGCAGTGAATTTGGGGCAGAAGAGACCCAGTACTTC. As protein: CASSEFGAEETQYF.

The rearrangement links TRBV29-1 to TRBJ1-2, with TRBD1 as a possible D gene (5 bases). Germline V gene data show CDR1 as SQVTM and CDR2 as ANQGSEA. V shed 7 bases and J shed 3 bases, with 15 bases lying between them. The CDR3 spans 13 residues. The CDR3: CSGGPGTDYGYTF. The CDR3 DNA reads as TGCAGCGGGGGCCCCGGGACGGACTATGGCTACACCTTC.

In nucleotides, the CDR3 is TGTGCCATCAGCAGTTACTTCGCTAATTCACCCCTCCACTTT. This translates into CAISSYFANSPLHF. This sequence joins TRBV10-3 and TRBJ1-6; D gene unclear. V lost 6 bases to trimming and J lost 6 bases, with 12 bases between them. Germline CDR1 and CDR2: ENHRY and SYGVKD. This CDR3 is 14 amino acids long.

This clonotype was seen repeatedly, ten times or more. Here the CDR3 reads CSVEGDNFEQYF. The DNA for the CDR3 is TGCAGCGTTGAAGGGGACAACTTCGAGCAGTACTTC. The V and J genes are TRBV29-1 and TRBJ2-7; D is perhaps TRBD1 (6 bases). The CDR3 consists of 12 residues. V was clipped by 1 base and J by 6 bases, with 10 bases between them. From germline, CDR1 is SQVTM and CDR2 ANQGSEA.

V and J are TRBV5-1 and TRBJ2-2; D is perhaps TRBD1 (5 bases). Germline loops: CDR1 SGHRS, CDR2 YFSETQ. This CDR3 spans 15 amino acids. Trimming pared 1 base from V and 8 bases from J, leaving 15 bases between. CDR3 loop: CASSLSGKGEGELFF. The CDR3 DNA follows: TGCGCCAGCAGCTTGTCAGGGAAGGGTGAAGGGGAGCTGTTTTTT. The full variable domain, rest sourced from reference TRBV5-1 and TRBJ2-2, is KAGVTQTPRYLIKTRGQQVTLSCSPISGHRSVSWYQQTPGQGLQFLFEYFSETQRNKGNFPGRFSGRQFSNSRSEMNVSTLELGDSALYLCASSLSGKGEGELFFGEGSRLTVL.

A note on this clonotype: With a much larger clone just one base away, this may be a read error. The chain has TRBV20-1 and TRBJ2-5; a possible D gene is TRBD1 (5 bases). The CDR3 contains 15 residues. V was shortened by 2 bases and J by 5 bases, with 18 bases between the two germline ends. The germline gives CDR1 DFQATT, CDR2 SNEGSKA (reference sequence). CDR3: CSARISQGIIETQYF. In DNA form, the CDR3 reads TGCAGTGCTAGAATAAGCCAGGGTATTATCGAGACCCAGTACTTC.

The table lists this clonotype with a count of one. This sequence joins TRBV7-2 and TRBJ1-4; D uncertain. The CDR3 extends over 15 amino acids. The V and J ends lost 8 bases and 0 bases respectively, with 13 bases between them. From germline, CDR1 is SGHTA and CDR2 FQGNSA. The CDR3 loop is CASCTDGATNEKLFF. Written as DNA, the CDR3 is TGTGCCAGCTGCACCGACGGAGCAACTAATGAAAAACTGTTTTTT.

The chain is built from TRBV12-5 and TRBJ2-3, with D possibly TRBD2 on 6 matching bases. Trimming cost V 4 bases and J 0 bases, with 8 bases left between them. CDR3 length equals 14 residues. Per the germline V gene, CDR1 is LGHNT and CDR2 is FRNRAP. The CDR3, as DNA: TGTGCTAGTGGTTCCGGGGGAAGCACAGATACGCAGTATTTT. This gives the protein CASGSGGSTDTQYF.

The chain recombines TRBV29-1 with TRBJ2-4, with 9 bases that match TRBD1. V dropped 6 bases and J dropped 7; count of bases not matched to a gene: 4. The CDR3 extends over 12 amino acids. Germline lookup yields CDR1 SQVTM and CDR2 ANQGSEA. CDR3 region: CSVTGGGNIQYF. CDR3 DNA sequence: TGCAGCGTAACAGGGGGCGGGAACATTCAGTACTTC.